This TCR beta chain was found in a study of T cell responses to AZD1222 COVID-19 vaccine. Assay used: immunoSEQ multiplex PCR; TCRdb lists only in-frame clones, some missing. The sample comprises approximately 94,000 clones, about 90% of which are singletons, and around 3.8% rests with the top ten. The trim removed 4 bases at V and 9 bases at J, leaving 5 bases unmatched. The CDR3 has 15 residues. CDR1 MRHNA and CDR2 SNTAGT come from the germline V gene. This receptor was obtained from an adult in good health. This specimen consisted of peripheral blood, obtained on day 0 of MenACWY control vaccination. This chain connects TRBV6-4 to TRBJ2-1; 14 bases line up with TRBD2. CDR3 sequence: CASSAGLAGDGEQFF. The CDR3 nucleotides read TGTGCCAGCAGTGCGGGACTAGCGGGAGACGGTGAGCAGTTCTTC.